This T cell receptor (beta chain) stems from a study of vaccination effects on CD4 cells after COVID-19. V shed 0 bases and J shed 6 bases, with 8 bases lying between them. CDR3 length: 14 residues. Germline CDR1 and CDR2: SNHLY and FYNNEI. This clone turned up a few times. What it binds is unknown. Profiling relied on immunoSEQ multiplex PCR, and the TCRdb table lists in-frame clones only, not all of them. The table includes around 81,000 clones, roughly 73% detected once. Antigen-specific CD4+ T cell clonotypes were called by their expansion after viral peptide-pool culture in ViraFEST. Having been cultured for about ten days, the cells underwent CD4+ T cell isolation. It was two doses of either the BNT162b2 or mRNA-1273 vaccine that participants received. Every well housed 2.1 million or so PBMC, which grew in culture alongside around 10 IU/ml IL-2 and around 10 ug/ml peptides.

The material was CD4+ T cells from PBMCs cultured with HCoV-OC43 spike peptides, obtained after COVID-19 vaccination. This sample's subset: HCoV-OC43 spike overlapping peptide pool stimulation. The J gene is TRBJ2-2, the V gene TRBV2; D unclear. The clonotype originates from a human donor who received a COVID-19 vaccine. The CDR3 protein is CASSEAPDPGELFF. DNA of the CDR3: TGTGCCAGCAGTGAAGCGCCAGACCCCGGGGAGCTGTTTTTT.